This record concerns one T cell receptor (beta chain) sequence. Antigen specificity is unknown. V shed 3 bases and J shed 0 bases, with 11 bases lying between them. Germline lookup yields CDR1 SGHAT and CDR2 FQNNGV. This CDR3 region has 16 residues. This entry comes from a study of cytomegalovirus exposure and HLA in healthy donors. Notes on the study in general: Some V segments could not be told apart, so they were left out, TRBV6-2 and TRBV6-3 among them.

The study ran its PCR with 60 Vbeta and 13 Jbeta primers. Sequenced by immunoSEQ multiplex PCR; TCRdb stores in-frame clones only, minus some. Among under 200,000 clones listed, about 85% were seen once. The sequenced sample was PBMCs. The clonotype comes from a man aged 45-65 years in good health and CMV-seronegative. The V and J genes are TRBV11-2 and TRBJ1-4; D remains unclear. The CDR3 sequence is CASSFTWSATNEKLFF. CDR3 bases: TGTGCCAGCAGCTTCACCTGGAGTGCAACTAATGAAAAACTGTTTTTT. The variable domain in full, with the rest retrieved from reference TRBV11-2 and TRBJ1-4, is EAGVAQSPRYKIIEKRQSVAFWCNPISGHATLYWYQQILGQGPKLLIQFQNNGVVDDSQLPKDRFSAERLKGVDSTLKIQPAKLEDSAVYLCASSFTWSATNEKLFFGSGTQLSVL.